Many counts were recorded for the clone carrying this T cell receptor (beta chain). Its antigen is as yet unknown. MiXCR was run by TCRdb on the 5' RACE reads, yielding one entry per CDR3 protein. The sample consists of 120,000 to 150,000 distinct CDR3 sequences, roughly 3.2% of them appearing once. This entry comes from a study of identical twins. CDR3 length: 16 residues. V was shortened by 5 bases and J by 0 bases, with 14 bases between the two germline ends. CDR1 and CDR2 (germline): MNHNS, SASEGT. General study points: Interpretation of the results relied on cross-sectional statistical analysis and not on following the same donors.

Source material: memory T cells sorted from blood. This clonotype was obtained from a man aged 18 to 30 in good health. The chain links TRBV6-1 to TRBJ2-4; a possible D gene is TRBD1 (6 bases). The DNA for the CDR3 is TGTGCCAGCAGTCCCCCGGGACACCGAGCCAAAAACATTCAGTACTTC. The encoded protein is CASSPPGHRAKNIQYF.